The 30 T cell receptor beta chains below come from one sample, sequenced in a study of somatic mutations in cytotoxic T cells in rheumatoid arthritis. Repertoires were generated with immunoSEQ multiplex PCR, while TCRdb's copy carries only in-frame clones and drops some. The table has approximately 17,000 clones, 65% to 85% seen once; the top ten hold roughly 15%. The specimen sequenced was CD8+ T cells sorted from blood. The origin of the receptors is an adult with rheumatoid arthritis.

The chain has TRBV15 and TRBJ2-7; D perhaps matches TRBD2 (5 bases). The CDR3 runs 15 residues. V dropped 1 base and J dropped 7 bases, with 17 bases sitting between them. Germline assignment: CDR1 LNHNV and CDR2 YYDKDF (reference sequence). The DNA of the CDR3 is TGTGCCACCAGCAGAGGGGTCGGGGTTTCGGGAGAGCAGTACTTC. This sequence encodes CATSRGVGVSGEQYF.

This clone showed up just once. V and J are TRBV18 and TRBJ2-3; 7 bases fit TRBD1. The trim removed 0 bases at V and 0 bases at J, leaving 3 bases unmatched. In germline, CDR1 is KGHSH, CDR2 LQKENI. The CDR3 is 16 amino acids. The CDR3: CASSPPGTVSTDTQYF. CDR3 DNA: TGTGCCAGCTCACCACCAGGGACAGTTAGCACAGATACGCAGTATTTT.

The V gene is TRBV28, the J gene TRBJ1-2, with 8 bases fitting TRBD1. The V and J ends lost 6 bases and 4 bases, in that order; junction bases with no gene match: 10. CDR3 length: 15 amino acids. Per germline, CDR1 MDHEN and CDR2 SYDVKM. The CDR3 here is CASSPPGQGGYGYTF. The CDR3 DNA reads TGTGCCAGCAGCCCTCCAGGACAGGGTGGCTATGGCTACACCTTC.

V and J are TRBV7-2 and TRBJ2-7; TRBD2 aligns across 8 bases. J gave up 12 bases and V 0 bases, and 16 bases lay outside the gene matches. There are 16 residues in the CDR3. Germline V lookup: CDR1 SGHTA, CDR2 FQGNSA. CDR3 loop: CASSLAPGGGTWAPYF. CDR3 nucleotide sequence: TGTGCCAGCAGCTTAGCGCCTGGCGGGGGGACATGGGCTCCGTACTTC.

V and J are TRBV29-1 and TRBJ2-7; tentatively, D is TRBD2 (5 bases). Germline assignment: CDR1 SQVTM and CDR2 ANQGSEA. The CDR3 runs to 12 residues. V lost 5 bases and J lost 0, with 8 bases in between. CDR3 protein: CSVMEVSYEQYF. CDR3 coding DNA: TGCAGCGTTATGGAGGTCTCCTACGAGCAGTACTTC.

The chain is built from TRBV7-2 and TRBJ2-5; TRBD2 might be the D (5 bases). Germline V gives CDR1 SGHTA, CDR2 FQGNSA. Trimming stripped 1 base from V and 1 base from J, with 7 bases between. The CDR3 length is 14 residues. CDR3 loop: CASSLVGLQETQYF. Written as DNA, the CDR3 is TGTGCCAGCAGCTTAGTTGGACTCCAAGAGACCCAGTACTTC. Supplemented by reference TRBV7-2 and TRBJ2-5, the full variable domain reads GAGVSQSPSNKVTEKGKDVELRCDPISGHTALYWYRQSLGQGLEFLIYFQGNSAPDKSGLPSDRFSAERTGGSVSTLTIQRTQQEDSAVYLCASSLVGLQETQYFGPGTRLLVL.

The V call is TRBV2, the J call TRBJ1-3, with D hard to call. The ends were cut back, 6 bases at V and 0 bases at J, with 0 bases in the middle. This CDR3 spans 11 amino acids. Germline V lookup: CDR1 SNHLY, CDR2 FYNNEI. The CDR3 sequence: CASSSGNTIYF. The DNA of the CDR3 is TGTGCCAGCAGCTCTGGAAACACCATATATTTT.

Sample share makes this clone medium-sized. This chain links TRBV10-3 with TRBJ2-6; 10 nucleotides match TRBD1. The CDR3 loop spans 17 amino acids. Unmatched junction bases numbered 6, after V lost 7 bases and J lost 0 bases. Germline V lookup: CDR1 ENHRY, CDR2 SYGVKD. The DNA of the CDR3 is TGTGCCATCATCGGGACAGGGGCTGACTCTGGGGCCAACGTCCTGACTTTC. Amino acid sequence: CAIIGTGADSGANVLTF.

This clone was picked up a small number of times. The CDR3 bases are TGTGCCATCGCAGGACACCAGAACACTGAAGCTTTCTTT. Encoded protein: CAIAGHQNTEAFF. The chain joins TRBV10-3 to TRBJ1-1, with a tentative D call TRBD1 (5 bases). The germline V gene encodes CDR1 ENHRY and CDR2 SYGVKD. The CDR3 covers 13 residues. The V gene lost 8 bases and the J gene lost 1 base, with 11 bases spanning the gap.

The rearrangement links TRBV11-3 to TRBJ2-3, with 14 bases identical to TRBD2. Germline V gives CDR1 SGHNT, CDR2 YENEEA. This CDR3 region has 19 residues. Trimming took 4 bases from V and 1 from J; bases not matched to a gene: 10. CDR3 in DNA: TGTGCCAGCAGCTCGACCGCCGGGACTAGCGGGGGCCGCACAGATACGCAGTATTTT. The encoded protein is CASSSTAGTSGGRTDTQYF.

This chain uses TRBV6-1 with TRBJ2-3; D possibly corresponds to TRBD1 (6 bases). This CDR3 is built from 12 residues. Trimming cost V 2 bases and J 12 bases, with 12 bases left between them. Germline loops: CDR1 MNHNS, CDR2 SASEGT. In DNA form, the CDR3 reads TGTGCCAGCAGTGAAATCGGGACACCACAGTATTTT. It is translated as CASSEIGTPQYF.

The rearrangement joins TRBV19 to TRBJ2-3; the match to TRBD1 covers 8 bases. Trimming removed 4 bases from V and 5 bases from J; junction bases left unmatched: 8. This CDR3 is built from 15 residues. Germline CDR1 and CDR2: LNHDA and SQIVND (reference sequence). CDR3 sequence: CASSNPTGVEDTQYF. In nucleotides, the CDR3 is TGTGCCAGTAGTAACCCGACAGGGGTCGAAGATACGCAGTATTTT.

The V gene is TRBV10-3, the J gene TRBJ1-2; a possible D gene is TRBD1 (5 bases). Germline lookup yields CDR1 ENHRY and CDR2 SYGVKD. The CDR3 contains 14 residues. V lost 4 bases to trimming and J lost 5 bases, with 14 bases between them. The CDR3 loop is CAISGGGAAYGYTF. The CDR3 region has the DNA TGTGCCATCAGTGGAGGAGGGGCAGCTTATGGCTACACCTTC.

The sample holds a few counts of this clone. The CDR3 coding sequence is TGTGCCAGCAGCTCGGAGGGCAGGGGGGTCGAAAAACTGTTTTTT. Translating gives CASSSEGRGVEKLFF. This chain uses TRBV5-6 with TRBJ1-4, with 7 nucleotides matching TRBD1. This CDR3 has 15 amino acids. Germline V gene data show CDR1 as SGHDT and CDR2 as YYEEEE. Trimming cost V 3 bases and J 8 bases; bases outside gene matches: 10. Full variable domain (outside the CDR3, taken from reference TRBV5-6 and TRBJ1-4): DAGVTQSPTHLIKTRGQQVTLRCSPKSGHDTVSWYQQALGQGPQFIFQYYEEEERQRGNFPDRFSGHQFPNYSSELNVNALLLGDSALYLCASSSEGRGVEKLFFGSGTQLSVL.

This sequence joins TRBV5-1 and TRBJ2-5, with 10 bases that match TRBD2. J gave up 3 bases and V 0 bases, and 5 bases lay outside the gene matches. CDR3 length: 16 amino acids. Germline loops: CDR1 SGHRS, CDR2 YFSETQ. Here the CDR3 reads CASSLDAGLAEETQYF. For the CDR3, the DNA is TGCGCCAGCAGCTTGGATGCTGGACTAGCGGAAGAGACCCAGTACTTC.

V is TRBV27 and J is TRBJ2-5, with D tentatively TRBD1 or TRBD2 (7 bases each). The CDR3 is made up of 15 amino acids. Trimming took 8 bases from V and 2 from J, leaving 18 bases between them. Germline CDR1 reads MNHEY; CDR2 reads SMNVEV (reference sequence). In nucleotides, the CDR3 is TGTGCCAGCCGCAGGGGGGGGCAGTGGCAAGAGACCCAGTACTTC. Its protein product is CASRRGGQWQETQYF.

This clone was detected once. The chain joins TRBV6-1 to TRBJ1-4, with unresolved D. CDR1 MNHNS and CDR2 SASEGT come from the germline V gene. The CDR3 sequence is 15 residues long. Trimming removed 2 bases at V and 0 bases at J, with 7 bases between. The CDR3 bases are TGTGCCAGCAGTGAACACATTGCAACTAATGAAAAACTGTTTTTT. This encodes CASSEHIATNEKLFF.

The rearrangement uses TRBV7-6 and TRBJ1-3, with 8 bases that match TRBD1. Unmatched junction bases numbered 10, after V lost 2 bases and J lost 1 base. The CDR3 has 18 residues. Germline CDR1 and CDR2: SGHVS and FNYEAQ. The CDR3 coding sequence is TGTGCCAGCAGCTTATTCATCGGACAGGGACTGTCTGGAAACACCATATATTTT. Its protein product is CASSLFIGQGLSGNTIYF.

V is TRBV7-8 and J is TRBJ1-5, with TRBD1 matching 8 bases. Germline assignment: CDR1 SGHVS and CDR2 FQNEAQ. The CDR3 covers 14 residues. Unmatched junction bases numbered 7, after V lost 5 bases and J lost 7 bases. In nucleotides, the CDR3 is TGTGCCAGCAGCCCAGGGACAGGTACACAGCCCCAGCATTTT. Translation: CASSPGTGTQPQHF.

In its sample, this clone was seen once. V and J are TRBV4-1 and TRBJ1-1; 7 bases fit TRBD1. The germline V gene encodes CDR1 MGHRA and CDR2 YSYEKL. V lost 1 base, J lost 0 bases, and 5 bases stayed unmatched. The CDR3 is 16 residues long. Written as DNA, the CDR3 is TGCGCCAGCAGCCAAGCCTCCCAGGGGGTGAACACTGAAGCTTTCTTT. Translated, it gives CASSQASQGVNTEAFF.

This chain joins TRBV4-1 and TRBJ2-1; 8 nucleotides line up with TRBD2. The germline V gene encodes CDR1 MGHRA and CDR2 YSYEKL. The CDR3 is made up of 16 amino acids. With V trimmed by 1 base and J by 5 bases, 7 bases remained unmatched. CDR3: CASSQVFGGGNNEQFF. The CDR3 nucleotides read TGCGCCAGCAGCCAAGTTTTCGGGGGGGGCAACAATGAGCAGTTCTTC.

The sample holds a few counts of this clone. This chain uses TRBV13 with TRBJ2-1, with D possibly TRBD2 on 5 matching bases. The CDR3 runs to 15 residues. Germline V gives CDR1 PRHDT, CDR2 FYEKMQ (reference sequence). V was clipped by 4 bases and J by 6 bases, with 16 bases between them. This CDR3 is CASSSGGLSPNEQFF. CDR3 nucleotide sequence: TGTGCCAGCAGCTCCGGAGGACTTAGTCCCAATGAGCAGTTCTTC.

V usage is TRBV10-3 and J usage is TRBJ2-1; tentative D call: TRBD2 (6 bases). The CDR3 runs to 13 residues. The V gene lost 10 bases and the J gene lost 5 bases, with 15 bases spanning the gap. Germline CDR1 reads ENHRY; CDR2 reads SYGVKD. The DNA of the CDR3 is TGTGCCACCCTCCCGGAGGGACACAATGAGCAGTTCTTC. This codes for CATLPEGHNEQFF.

The chain joins TRBV27 to TRBJ1-4; D is ambiguous. Per germline, CDR1 MNHEY and CDR2 SMNVEV (reference sequence). The V gene lost 3 bases and the J gene lost 6 bases, with 8 bases spanning the gap. This CDR3 is 13 amino acids long. The CDR3: CASSFRLDEKLFF. As DNA, the CDR3 is TGTGCCAGCAGTTTCCGGTTGGATGAAAAACTGTTTTTT.

The chain employs TRBV10-3 and TRBJ2-3; 7 bases align to TRBD2. Germline V lookup: CDR1 ENHRY, CDR2 SYGVKD. This CDR3 is 19 amino acids long. With 0 bases clipped from V and 0 bases from J, the junction kept 12 bases outside the gene matches. CDR3 in amino acids: CAISESGEAGPLSTDTQYF. CDR3 sequence (DNA): TGTGCCATCAGTGAGTCTGGGGAAGCGGGACCTCTGAGCACAGATACGCAGTATTTT.

The CDR3 reads CASSEEAGGDTQYF. Here the CDR3 DNA reads TGTGCCAGCAGTGAGGAGGCCGGTGGGGATACGCAGTATTTT. The chain uses TRBV25-1 and TRBJ2-3; TRBD2 is a possible D gene (5 bases). Looked up from germline, CDR1 is MGHDK and CDR2 is SYGVNS. The CDR3 runs to 14 residues. The V end was cut by 3 bases, the J end by 6 bases, with 13 bases between.

The chain is built from TRBV5-1 and TRBJ2-1, with D possibly matching TRBD2 (5 bases). Trimming took 5 bases from V and 7 from J, leaving 19 bases between them. The CDR3 spans 15 residues. CDR1 and CDR2 (germline): SGHRS, YFSETQ. CDR3 loop: CASRGKGATWNEQFF. Written as DNA, the CDR3 is TGCGCCAGCAGAGGGAAGGGAGCGACGTGGAATGAGCAGTTCTTC.

The rearrangement joins TRBV6-6 to TRBJ2-3; the D is unclear. The CDR3 covers 13 residues. CDR1 is MNHNY and CDR2 is SVGAGI in the germline V gene (reference sequence). Trimming removed 4 bases at V and 5 bases at J, with 10 bases between. CDR3: CASSFSGGDTQYF. CDR3 DNA: TGTGCCAGCAGTTTCTCCGGTGGAGATACGCAGTATTTT.

The chain joins TRBV7-9 to TRBJ2-4, with 8 bases fitting TRBD1. The junction had 12 bases not matched to a gene; V was cut back by 8 bases and J by 6 bases. In germline, CDR1 is SEHNR, CDR2 FQNEAQ (reference sequence). This CDR3 comprises 15 residues. The CDR3 protein is CASLNSGTGGNIQYF. Here the CDR3 DNA reads TGTGCCAGCCTAAATTCAGGAACAGGGGGAAACATTCAGTACTTC.

This rearrangement joins TRBV19 to TRBJ1-2; D ambiguous. The V gene lost 1 base and the J gene lost 4 bases, with 7 bases spanning the gap. The CDR3 runs 13 residues. Germline V gene data show CDR1 as LNHDA and CDR2 as SQIVND (reference sequence). CDR3 residues: CASSIAAAYGYTF. DNA for the CDR3: TGTGCCAGTAGTATAGCGGCTGCCTATGGCTACACCTTC. Supplemented by reference TRBV19 and TRBJ1-2, the full variable domain reads DGGITQSPKYLFRKEGQNVTLSCEQNLNHDAMYWYRQDPGQGLRLIYYSQIVNDFQKGDIAEGYSVSREKKESFPLTVTSAQKNPTAFYLCASSIAAAYGYTFGSGTRLTVV.